A single sample gave rise to the 32 T cell receptor beta chains below, sequenced in a study of shared clonotypes between healthy human individuals. The table came from immunoSEQ multiplex PCR; TCRdb's copy has only in-frame clones and leaves some out. The repertoire has around 500,000 clones, roughly 77% of them found once; the top ten carry roughly 13%. The sample taken for sequencing was PBMCs. The receptors originated from a woman between 40 and 55 years old in good health. Some clones in this sample may be carry-over from other donors' samples.

This clone turned up a few times. This rearrangement joins TRBV18 to TRBJ1-2; the D is unclear. Looked up from germline, CDR1 is KGHSH and CDR2 is LQKENI. This CDR3 spans 13 amino acids. Trimming shortened V by 2 bases and J by 4 bases, and 8 bases separated the two germline ends. The chain's CDR3 is CASSPGSGYGYTF. The CDR3 DNA follows: TGTGCCAGCTCACCAGGGTCGGGCTATGGCTACACCTTC.

The chain couples TRBV11-2 to TRBJ2-5, with D hard to call. CDR1 is SGHAT, CDR2 FQNNGV, per germline. This CDR3 comprises 13 residues. V lost 2 bases to trimming and J lost 1 base, with 5 bases between them. The CDR3 DNA is TGTGCCAGCAGCTTAACATTCCAAGAGACCCAGTACTTC. Residues: CASSLTFQETQYF.

As for this clone: A much more abundant neighbour one base away suggests this may be a read error. Additional DNA sequences in this sample encode the identical CDR3. DNA for the CDR3: TGTGCCAGCAGTGAAGGGCAGGGGAACACCGGGGAGCTGTTTTTT. It specifies CASSEGQGNTGELFF. The gene calls are TRBV2 and TRBJ2-2; D possibly corresponds to TRBD1 (5 bases). V lost 1 base, J lost 1 base, and 7 bases lay in between. This CDR3 contains 15 residues. CDR1 and CDR2 from the germline V gene are SNHLY and FYNNEI.

The chain uses TRBV2 and TRBJ2-5, with D possibly matching TRBD1 (6 bases). Germline V lookup: CDR1 SNHLY, CDR2 FYNNEI. Trimming took 6 bases from V and 5 from J, leaving 19 bases between them. This CDR3 region has 15 residues. CDR3 amino acids: CASRGTRVEGETQYF. As DNA, the CDR3 is TGTGCCAGCAGGGGGACAAGGGTGGAAGGGGAGACCCAGTACTTC.

The rearrangement uses TRBV2 and TRBJ1-1; 8 positions match TRBD1. Germline lookup yields CDR1 SNHLY and CDR2 FYNNEI. The CDR3 is 13 residues long. With V trimmed by 6 bases and J by 1 base, 1 base remained unmatched. CDR3 in DNA: TGTGCCAGCAGGGGACAGGCGAACACTGAAGCTTTCTTT. This sequence encodes CASRGQANTEAFF.

The chain has TRBV25-1 and TRBJ2-1; D might be TRBD1 (6 bases). Trimming removed 6 bases from V and 1 base from J, with 13 bases in between. The CDR3 length is 15 residues. Germline CDR1 MGHDK, CDR2 SYGVNS. CDR3 sequence: CASSPARGSYNEQFF. As DNA, the CDR3 is TGTGCCAGCAGCCCCGCCAGGGGTTCCTACAATGAGCAGTTCTTC. Full variable domain (missing parts from reference TRBV25-1 and TRBJ2-1): EADIYQTPRYLVIGTGKKITLECSQTMGHDKMYWYQQDPGMELHLIHYSYGVNSTEKGDLSSESTVSRIRTEHFPLTLESARPSHTSQYLCASSPARGSYNEQFFGPGTRLTVL.

The chain uses TRBV19 and TRBJ2-5; a possible D gene is TRBD2 (7 bases). CDR1 and CDR2 from the germline V gene are LNHDA and SQIVND (reference sequence). The CDR3 length is 14 residues. Trimming removed 8 bases at V and 1 base at J, with 14 bases between. The CDR3 DNA reads TGTGCCAGTGGGGAGGGGGGATTCCAAGAGACCCAGTACTTC. It yields the protein CASGEGGFQETQYF.

With respect to this clone: The sample carries other DNA sequences with the same CDR3. V usage is TRBV19 and J usage is TRBJ2-1, with D tentatively TRBD1 (6 bases). Trimming shortened V by 2 bases and J by 7 bases, and 12 bases separated the two germline ends. Germline V gene sequence: CDR1 LNHDA, CDR2 SQIVND (reference sequence). The CDR3 runs 14 residues. CDR3 DNA sequence: TGTGCCAGTAGTATATCTAGAGGGGGAAATGAGCAGTTCTTC. This gives the protein CASSISRGGNEQFF.

This chain joins TRBV7-8 and TRBJ2-5; TRBD1 matches at 8 bases. The CDR3 covers 17 residues. Germline trimming cut 0 bases from V and 2 bases from J; bases unmatched to any gene: 8. CDR1 SGHVS and CDR2 FQNEAQ come from the germline V gene. The CDR3 is CASSLARTGLQQETQYF. In DNA, the CDR3 is TGTGCCAGCAGCTTAGCGAGGACAGGGCTTCAACAAGAGACCCAGTACTTC.

This clone was observed a single time. CDR3 in DNA: TGTGCCAGCGGATTCCAGCTAGGGGAGACCCAGTACTTC. The encoded protein is CASGFQLGETQYF. V gene TRBV27 combines with J gene TRBJ2-5, with D unclear. The CDR3 sequence is 13 residues long. The germline V and J ends were trimmed by 8 bases and 5 bases, with 15 bases remaining between them. The germline V gene encodes CDR1 MNHEY and CDR2 SMNVEV (reference sequence).

A remark on this clone: This sample also contains other DNA sequences that code for the same CDR3. CDR3 DNA: TGTGCCAGCTCACCACCATTGGCGGGAGCGTACGAGCAGTACTTC. Protein: CASSPPLAGAYEQYF. The chain links TRBV18 to TRBJ2-7; 7 nucleotides match TRBD2. The V gene's germline CDR1 is KGHSH and CDR2 LQKENI. CDR3 size: 15 residues. With 0 bases clipped from V and 4 bases from J, the junction kept 6 bases outside the gene matches.

V is TRBV9 and J is TRBJ2-5; D is unresolved. CDR3 size: 13 residues. Germline values: CDR1 SGDLS, CDR2 YYNGEE. V shed 0 bases and J shed 4 bases, with 7 bases lying between them. The CDR3 DNA is TGTGCCAGCAGCGTAGACCAAGGAGAGACCCAGTACTTC. Its protein product is CASSVDQGETQYF.

The gene calls are TRBV25-1 and TRBJ1-3; TRBD1 aligns across 8 bases. The germline CDR1 and CDR2 sequences are MGHDK and SYGVNS. J was trimmed by 1 base and V by 5 bases; bases with no gene match: 4. The CDR3 has 15 amino acids. CDR3 bases: TGTGCCAGCAGTCCCCAGGGGGCGTCTGGAAACACCATATATTTT. Translated: CASSPQGASGNTIYF.

The chain joins TRBV28 to TRBJ2-5; D might be TRBD2 (5 bases). The DNA end is more similar to TRBJ2-7, so the J call may be wrong. Germline V lookup: CDR1 MDHEN, CDR2 SYDVKM. The CDR3 has 14 amino acids. The CDR3: CASSFPGSRYEQYF. CDR3 nucleotides: TGTGCCAGCAGTTTCCCGGGGTCCAGGTACGAGCAGTACTTC.

The chain has TRBV27 and TRBJ2-1; D gene uncertain. The V gene lost 3 bases and the J gene lost 0 bases, with 9 bases spanning the gap. There are 15 residues in the CDR3. Germline CDR1 is MNHEY and CDR2 is SMNVEV (reference sequence). In DNA form, the CDR3 reads TGTGCCAGCAGTTTGTCGTCAAGCTCCTACAATGAGCAGTTCTTC. Protein: CASSLSSSSYNEQFF.

The CDR3 reads CASSLVTGANEQFF. The CDR3 region has the DNA TGTGCCAGCAGCTTGGTCACAGGGGCCAATGAGCAGTTCTTC. This chain connects TRBV5-4 to TRBJ2-1; 7 bases fit TRBD1. The trim removed 0 bases at V and 6 bases at J, leaving 3 bases unmatched. Germline CDR1 SGHNT, CDR2 YYREEE (reference sequence). The CDR3 is made up of 14 amino acids.

The genes are TRBV6-5 and TRBJ1-2; D is possibly TRBD1 (5 bases). Germline loops: CDR1 MNHEY, CDR2 SVGAGI. This CDR3 contains 13 residues. V was clipped by 6 bases and J by 3 bases, with 11 bases between them. The CDR3 bases are TGTGCCAGCAGCCGGGGGGGGGACTATGGCTACACCTTC. Translation: CASSRGGDYGYTF.

This clone appeared a single time. The J gene is TRBJ2-1, the V gene TRBV2, with D perhaps matching TRBD2 (6 bases). Looked up from germline, CDR1 is SNHLY and CDR2 is FYNNEI. Trimming took 6 bases from V and 2 from J, leaving 14 bases between them. The CDR3 sequence is 15 residues long. The CDR3 DNA sequence: TGTGCCAGCAGGGAGCTAGCGACTCCCTACAATGAGCAGTTCTTC. Amino acid sequence: CASRELATPYNEQFF.

The V call is TRBV7-2, the J call TRBJ2-2; D unclear. Trimming left V 1 base short and J 4 bases short, with 7 bases between. The CDR3 contains 14 residues. Germline values: CDR1 SGHTA, CDR2 FQGNSA. The CDR3 nucleotides read TGTGCCAGCAGCTTAGGCCACAGCACCGGGGAGCTGTTTTTT. Translation gives CASSLGHSTGELFF.

The chain recombines TRBV10-3 with TRBJ1-1, with no clear D. Deletions cut 11 bases from V and 0 bases from J, with 13 bases between. Germline CDR1 and CDR2: ENHRY and SYGVKD. This CDR3 contains 13 residues. The CDR3 here is CAGAGSMNTEAFF. CDR3 DNA: TGTGCCGGAGCGGGAAGTATGAACACTGAAGCTTTCTTT.

V gene TRBV4-3 combines with J gene TRBJ2-1, with 7 bases identical to TRBD1. V dropped 4 bases and J dropped 12; count of bases not matched to a gene: 12. Germline V gene sequence: CDR1 LGHNA, CDR2 YSLEER. CDR3 length: 14 amino acids. The DNA of the CDR3 is TGCGCCAGCAGCCGGTCCGACAGGGAGTCTTGGCAGTTCTTC. Its translation is CASSRSDRESWQFF.

The V call is TRBV5-4, the J call TRBJ2-2; the match to TRBD2 covers 9 bases. The J segment lost 8 bases and the V segment lost 1 base, leaving 12 bases of the junction unmatched. Germline V gene sequence: CDR1 SGHNT, CDR2 YYREEE (reference sequence). The CDR3 length is 17 residues. The CDR3 reads CASSLTLAGFLVGELFF. CDR3 nucleotides: TGTGCCAGCAGCTTGACGCTAGCGGGGTTTCTAGTGGGGGAGCTGTTTTTT.

CDR3 loop: CASSDRTSNTEAFF. CDR3 nucleotides: TGTGCCAGCAGTGATAGGACATCGAACACTGAAGCTTTCTTT. The chain couples TRBV6-1 to TRBJ1-1, with a tentative D call TRBD1 (5 bases). Deletions cut 3 bases from V and 1 base from J, with 9 bases between. This CDR3 is built from 14 residues. CDR1 and CDR2 (germline): MNHNS, SASEGT.

The chain combines TRBV23-1 with TRBJ2-2; 8 positions agree with TRBD1. TRBV23-1 is annotated as an ORF whose role is uncertain. The CDR3 has 14 residues. The V gene end was trimmed by 8 bases and the J gene end by 3 bases; junction bases not matched to a gene: 5. CDR3 sequence reads: CASLDRVYTGELFF. In DNA, the CDR3 is TGCGCCAGCCTGGACAGGGTGTACACCGGGGAGCTGTTTTTT.

V and J are TRBV13 and TRBJ1-1; TRBD1 aligns across 8 bases. The CDR3 has 17 residues. Germline V CDR1 and CDR2: PRHDT, FYEKMQ (reference sequence). With V trimmed by 4 bases and J by 0 bases, 10 bases remained unmatched. The CDR3 sequence is CASSSQGAVVLNTEAFF. Here the CDR3 DNA reads TGTGCCAGCAGCTCCCAGGGGGCGGTAGTCTTGAACACTGAAGCTTTCTTT.

V is TRBV10-3 and J is TRBJ2-3; a possible D gene is TRBD1 (6 bases). Germline V gene lookup returns CDR1 ENHRY and CDR2 SYGVKD. This CDR3 is 17 amino acids long. V was shortened by 10 bases and J by 0 bases, with 23 bases between the two germline ends. This CDR3 is CATTPNGQQTSTDTQYF. CDR3 DNA sequence: TGTGCCACCACCCCTAACGGACAGCAAACTAGCACAGATACGCAGTATTTT.

The V call is TRBV4-1, the J call TRBJ2-5; D call uncertain. The closer fit of TRBJ2-7 to the DNA end suggests the J call may be wrong. The V gene's germline CDR1 is MGHRA and CDR2 YSYEKL. The CDR3 extends over 15 amino acids. Written as DNA, the CDR3 is TGCGCCAGCAGCCAAGCCCCGTTGAGCTCCTACGAGCAGTACTTC. The encoded protein is CASSQAPLSSYEQYF.

The chain combines TRBV6-6 with TRBJ2-1; perhaps TRBD1 as D (5 bases). V gave up 4 bases and J gave up 10 bases, with 14 bases separating them. Germline values: CDR1 MNHNY, CDR2 SVGAGI (reference sequence). The CDR3 extends over 13 amino acids. CDR3 sequence: CASSWGPPREQFF. CDR3 sequence (DNA): TGTGCCAGCAGTTGGGGCCCTCCGAGGGAGCAGTTCTTC.

The J gene is TRBJ2-2, the V gene TRBV5-1; TRBD1 aligns across 9 bases. The CDR3 covers 17 residues. V shed 5 bases and J 6 bases; nucleotides not matched to a gene: 14. CDR1 and CDR2 from the germline V gene are SGHRS and YFSETQ. The CDR3 sequence: CASRLNTGTGSPGELFF. The CDR3 region has the DNA TGCGCCAGCAGACTGAACACCGGGACAGGGTCCCCCGGGGAGCTGTTTTTT.

CDR3 bases: TGTGCCAGCAGCTTGATCGGGGCAGAAGCACAAGGCTACACCTTC. Its translation is CASSLIGAEAQGYTF. This rearrangement joins TRBV5-4 to TRBJ1-2, with a tentative D call TRBD1 (5 bases). Germline assignment: CDR1 SGHNT and CDR2 YYREEE (reference sequence). V was trimmed by 1 base and J by 8 bases, leaving 18 bases between them. There are 15 residues in the CDR3.

The chain links TRBV7-8 to TRBJ1-3; 9 nucleotides align to TRBD1. CDR1 is SGHVS and CDR2 is FQNEAQ in the germline V gene. CDR3 size: 15 residues. Trimming removed 5 bases from V and 4 bases from J; junction bases left unmatched: 6. The CDR3 protein is CASSIGQGRGNTIYF. The CDR3 bases are TGTGCCAGCAGCATAGGACAGGGGCGCGGAAACACCATATATTTT.

This chain links TRBV4-1 with TRBJ2-3; D is unresolved. The germline V gene has CDR1 MGHRA and CDR2 YSYEKL. The CDR3 length is 14 residues. Trimming took off 5 bases at V and 5 bases at J, with 14 bases between the two ends. The CDR3 is CASSLSRYKDTQYF. CDR3 DNA: TGCGCCAGCAGCTTGAGCCGATATAAAGATACGCAGTATTTT.